The T cell receptor (beta chain) under discussion was sequenced for a study of molecular identifiers for immune sequencing clone quantification. Study-level results: Clones of above 20 RNA copies carried over 99% of effector molecules; in naive cells they carried under 1%.

Germline V gene sequence: CDR1 MDHEN, CDR2 SYDVKM. The CDR3 length equals 12 residues, ends included. Points on this clonotype: No antigen is known for it. Here the CDR3 omits its conserved ending phenylalanine or tryptophan, so a read error is the likely source. It is unclear where the CDR3 begins or ends on the DNA, so no DNA is shown, and the CDR3 is as TCRdb lists it.

Preparation of the bulk TCR libraries relied on previously described methods and listed TCR primers. Via MiXCR, TCRdb re-called the PCR reads, giving one row per CDR3 protein. The table shows approximately 630,000 distinct CDR3 sequences, with over 25% occurring only once. The V call is TRBV28, the J call TRBJ1-5. The clonotype originates from a human donor in good health. Some libraries in this study had Jurkat cell RNA spiked in. The sample was naive CD8+ T cells from blood, with Jurkat cell RNA spiked in. As for subset: FACS-sorted CD8+CD4-CCR7+CD45RA+ naive T cells. The CDR3 sequence: CPSSYSNQPQQI.